This T cell receptor beta chain appears in the sequencing data of a study of OX40 agonist ivuxolimab in advanced cancers. Clones were sequenced by immunoSEQ multiplex PCR, and TCRdb holds only the in-frame ones, with some missing. The table shows 84,000 or so clones, with around 94% occurring only once. The V and J ends lost 7 bases and 5 bases respectively, with 21 bases between them. Germline V lookup: CDR1 MNHEY, CDR2 SMNVEV (reference sequence). The CDR3 consists of 15 residues. The specimen was CD4+ or CD8+ T cells sorted from blood, collected in a trial of the OX40 agonist ivuxolimab. The V call is TRBV27, the J call TRBJ2-7, with a weak D call TRBD2 (6 bases). The receptor's source is an adult with an advanced solid tumor such as melanoma, head and neck, liver or kidney cancer. CDR3 bases: TGTGCCAGCAAAGAAAGTCCCGGGGCGGGGCACGAGCAGTACTTC. It yields the protein CASKESPGAGHEQYF.